This entry lists 30 T cell receptor beta chains sequenced from one sample in a study of blood T cell repertoires in COVID-19. Sequencing was performed with immunoSEQ multiplex PCR; in TCRdb, only in-frame clones are kept and a portion is missing. The table shows about 40,000 clones, with about 85% occurring only once. Sequenced input: peripheral blood. The origin of the receptors is a woman of 80 years or more with active COVID-19.

This sequence joins TRBV29-1 and TRBJ2-3; TRBD1 might be the D (6 bases). Germline V gives CDR1 SQVTM, CDR2 ANQGSEA. V shed 5 bases and J shed 4 bases, with 13 bases lying between them. The CDR3 totals 13 residues. The CDR3 bases are TGCAGCGTTCACCGCTCAGGGGCAGATACGCAGTATTTT. It codes for CSVHRSGADTQYF.

The CDR3 DNA follows: TGCGCCAGCAGCCAAGGGACAGGGATGGACTACGAGCAGTACTTC. This encodes CASSQGTGMDYEQYF. The chain links TRBV4-3 to TRBJ2-7; 8 bases align to TRBD1. This CDR3 contains 15 residues. Germline V gene lookup returns CDR1 LGHNA and CDR2 YSLEER. Trimming removed 1 base from V and 3 bases from J; junction bases left unmatched: 5.

The rearrangement uses TRBV7-6 and TRBJ2-5; TRBD1 agrees at 8 bases. V dropped 1 base and J dropped 5; count of bases not matched to a gene: 6. CDR1 and CDR2 (germline): SGHVS, FNYEAQ. CDR3 length equals 15 residues. The CDR3 sequence is CASSLGTGSWETQYF. In DNA form, the CDR3 reads TGTGCCAGCAGCTTAGGGACAGGGAGTTGGGAGACCCAGTACTTC.

V is TRBV28 and J is TRBJ1-2; D not resolved. The germline V gene encodes CDR1 MDHEN and CDR2 SYDVKM. The V end lost 3 bases, the J end lost 0 bases, and 11 bases lay between the germline ends. The CDR3 spans 15 residues. The CDR3 region is CASSFGIASNYGYTF. DNA for the CDR3: TGTGCCAGCAGTTTCGGGATCGCCTCTAACTATGGCTACACCTTC.

The gene calls are TRBV2 and TRBJ1-3; TRBD1 might be the D (5 bases). Germline assignment: CDR1 SNHLY and CDR2 FYNNEI. The ends were cut back, 4 bases at V and 0 bases at J, with 13 bases in the middle. The CDR3 loop spans 16 amino acids. In DNA form, the CDR3 reads TGTGCCAGCAGTGTGGGGGGTCGGGGCTCTGGAAACACCATATATTTT. This codes for CASSVGGRGSGNTIYF.

The J gene is TRBJ1-2, the V gene TRBV4-3; D possibly corresponds to TRBD1 (6 bases). CDR1 and CDR2 from the germline V gene are LGHNA and YSLEER. The CDR3 covers 16 residues. V lost 5 bases and J 4 bases, leaving 20 bases between the germline ends. Here the CDR3 DNA reads TGCGCCAGCAGCAACGGGCGGGTGGGGGCAAGCTATGGCTACACCTTC. This translates into CASSNGRVGASYGYTF.

This clone came up once. The chain is built from TRBV28 and TRBJ2-3, with TRBD2 identical over 10 bases. From germline, CDR1 is MDHEN and CDR2 SYDVKM. This CDR3 contains 17 residues. Trimming removed 5 bases from V and 7 bases from J; junction bases left unmatched: 15. CDR3 sequence reads: CASSPKPLAGRYYTQYF. The CDR3 DNA follows: TGTGCCAGCAGTCCGAAGCCACTAGCGGGGAGATATTATACGCAGTATTTT.

The chain combines TRBV28 with TRBJ2-2; D possibly corresponds to TRBD1 (5 bases). The germline gives CDR1 MDHEN, CDR2 SYDVKM. CDR3 length equals 13 residues. V was trimmed by 2 bases and J by 4 bases, leaving 5 bases between them. CDR3 DNA: TGTGCCAGCAGTTTACAGGGCACCGGGGAGCTGTTTTTT. Residues: CASSLQGTGELFF.

The genes are TRBV6-6 and TRBJ2-6; the match to TRBD1 covers 7 bases. This CDR3 is 15 amino acids long. Germline trimming cut 6 bases from V and 3 bases from J; bases unmatched to any gene: 5. Germline values: CDR1 MNHNY, CDR2 SVGAGI (reference sequence). CDR3 protein: CASRPTGDGANVLTF. The CDR3 DNA reads TGTGCCAGCAGACCTACAGGGGATGGGGCCAACGTCCTGACTTTC.

The genes are TRBV6-5 and TRBJ1-1, with a possible D match to TRBD1 (5 bases). The CDR3 is made up of 16 amino acids. Trimming cost V 2 bases and J 0 bases, with 13 bases left between them. The germline V gene has CDR1 MNHEY and CDR2 SVGAGI. DNA for the CDR3: TGTGCCAGCAGTTACGCCCAAGGGGTTATGAACACTGAAGCTTTCTTT. Translated, it gives CASSYAQGVMNTEAFF.

The genes are TRBV28 and TRBJ2-7; 8 nucleotides match TRBD1. The CDR3 is made up of 14 amino acids. V shed 8 bases, J shed 2 bases, and the junction held 8 bases outside the gene matches. Germline assignment: CDR1 MDHEN and CDR2 SYDVKM. The CDR3: CASSAGGVTYEQYF. The CDR3 DNA sequence: TGTGCCAGCTCTGCAGGGGGCGTTACCTACGAGCAGTACTTC.

V and J are TRBV4-3 and TRBJ2-4, with D uncertain. CDR1 is LGHNA and CDR2 is YSLEER in the germline V gene. Trimming took 0 bases from V and 0 from J, leaving 3 bases between them. There are 14 residues in the CDR3. The CDR3 is CASSQELAKNIQYF. The DNA for the CDR3 is TGCGCCAGCAGCCAAGAACTAGCCAAAAACATTCAGTACTTC.

The chain is built from TRBV25-1 and TRBJ2-4, with D possibly being TRBD2 (7 bases). The germline V and J ends were trimmed by 4 bases and 7 bases, with 17 bases remaining between them. The length of the CDR3 is 15 residues. CDR1 and CDR2 from the germline V gene are MGHDK and SYGVNS. The CDR3 region has the DNA TGTGCCAGCAGTGCCCCCGCGGGGGCGGGGAACATTCAGTACTTC. Protein product: CASSAPAGAGNIQYF.

The chain combines TRBV5-8 with TRBJ1-1; D is possibly TRBD1 (6 bases). The V gene lost 5 bases and the J gene lost 1 base, with 12 bases spanning the gap. Germline V gives CDR1 SGHTS, CDR2 YDEGEE. This CDR3 has 14 amino acids. In DNA form, the CDR3 reads TGTGCCAGCAGATTACGAGGGGGGAACACTGAAGCTTTCTTT. It specifies CASRLRGGNTEAFF.

The chain recombines TRBV28 with TRBJ1-1; a weak D match, TRBD1 (5 bases). Trimming cost V 1 base and J 7 bases, with 16 bases left between them. This CDR3 region has 15 residues. CDR1 MDHEN and CDR2 SYDVKM come from the germline V gene. For the CDR3, the DNA is TGTGCCAGCAGTTTATTAGAGTGGGGCCGACATGAAGCTTTCTTT. This gives the protein CASSLLEWGRHEAFF.

This chain uses TRBV28 with TRBJ1-2; D is ambiguous. Germline CDR1 MDHEN, CDR2 SYDVKM. Trimming shortened V by 4 bases and J by 7 bases, and 7 bases separated the two germline ends. This CDR3 has 11 amino acids. CDR3 sequence: CASSSFPGYTF. CDR3 sequence (DNA): TGTGCCAGCAGTTCTTTTCCTGGCTACACCTTC.

This sequence joins TRBV4-1 and TRBJ2-3; possibly TRBD2 for D (6 bases). The ends were cut back, 3 bases at V and 1 base at J, with 8 bases in the middle. Germline V gives CDR1 MGHRA, CDR2 YSYEKL. The CDR3 covers 14 residues. CDR3 bases: TGCGCCAGCAGCCAGAGCGGGCGCACAGATACGCAGTATTTT. It encodes CASSQSGRTDTQYF.

The rearrangement links TRBV7-9 to TRBJ1-1; a possible D gene is TRBD1 (5 bases). The germline V and J ends were trimmed by 5 bases and 4 bases, with 11 bases remaining between them. This CDR3 contains 13 residues. Germline values: CDR1 SEHNR, CDR2 FQNEAQ (reference sequence). CDR3 in amino acids: CASSPKGPTEAFF. In nucleotides, the CDR3 is TGTGCCAGCAGCCCGAAGGGGCCCACTGAAGCTTTCTTT.

This chain joins TRBV30 and TRBJ1-3, with D perhaps TRBD1 (6 bases). From germline, CDR1 is GTSNPN and CDR2 SVGIG (reference sequence). V gave up 5 bases and J gave up 0 bases, with 11 bases separating them. There are 14 residues in the CDR3. The CDR3 nucleotides read TGTGCCTGGCAACAGGGAAACTCTGGAAACACCATATATTTT. Its translation is CAWQQGNSGNTIYF.

Only one count was recorded for this clone. The chain employs TRBV9 and TRBJ1-2, with 7 bases aligning to TRBD1. The V gene's germline CDR1 is SGDLS and CDR2 YYNGEE. The CDR3 loop spans 14 amino acids. V lost 4 bases to trimming and J lost 7 bases; unmatched junction nucleotides: 10. The CDR3 bases are TGTGCCAGCAGCTTAGGAACAGGGGTACGTGGCTACACCTTC. Translating gives CASSLGTGVRGYTF.

In this sample, this clone turned up once. The chain employs TRBV19 and TRBJ2-1; a weak D match, TRBD2 (6 bases). V was shortened by 7 bases and J by 2 bases, with 9 bases between the two germline ends. CDR1 is LNHDA and CDR2 is SQIVND in the germline V gene (reference sequence). CDR3 size: 13 residues. CDR3 in amino acids: CASTSSAYNEQFF. The CDR3 DNA reads TGTGCCAGTACGTCTAGCGCCTACAATGAGCAGTTCTTC.

The chain recombines TRBV19 with TRBJ1-6; 9 nucleotides match TRBD1. The CDR3 length is 16 residues. Germline V gene data show CDR1 as LNHDA and CDR2 as SQIVND (reference sequence). V trimming: 3 bases; J trimming: 10 bases; junction bases outside the gene matches: 10. The CDR3 loop reads CASSMSTGQGYSPLHF. The CDR3 nucleotides are TGTGCCAGTAGTATGTCAACGGGACAGGGCTACTCACCCCTCCACTTT.

V and J are TRBV9 and TRBJ1-5; D unclear. V was pared by 2 bases and J by 0 bases, with 21 bases between. The germline V gene encodes CDR1 SGDLS and CDR2 YYNGEE. The CDR3 is 19 amino acids. The CDR3 spells CASSVVGSPALCSNQPQHF. The CDR3 DNA follows: TGTGCCAGCAGCGTGGTTGGTTCGCCCGCACTGTGTAGCAATCAGCCCCAGCATTTT. The variable domain in full, with the rest retrieved from reference TRBV9 and TRBJ1-5, is DSGVTQTPKHLITATGQRVTLRCSPRSGDLSVYWYQQSLDQGLQFLIQYYNGEERAKGNILERFSAQQFPDLHSELNLSSLELGDSALYFCASSVVGSPALCSNQPQHFGDGTRLSIL.

This chain connects TRBV28 to TRBJ1-5; 9 bases match TRBD1. The germline V gene encodes CDR1 MDHEN and CDR2 SYDVKM. This CDR3 region has 14 residues. V lost 5 bases and J lost 4; bases outside the gene matches: 3. CDR3 sequence reads: CASSGTGPNQPQHF. CDR3 nucleotide sequence: TGTGCCAGCAGTGGGACAGGGCCTAATCAGCCCCAGCATTTT.

CDR3 amino acids: CASSKARANDYEQYF. The DNA for the CDR3 is TGTGCCAGCAGCAAAGCCCGAGCTAATGACTACGAGCAGTACTTC. The genes are TRBV21-1 and TRBJ2-7; the table gives TRBD2 as D, unverified against the DNA. TRBV21-1 represents a pseudogene. This CDR3 contains 15 residues.

The chain is built from TRBV5-4 and TRBJ2-1; 8 bases align to TRBD1. The CDR3 consists of 15 residues. Germline assignment: CDR1 SGHNT and CDR2 YYREEE (reference sequence). V shed 7 bases, J shed 2 bases, and the junction held 8 bases outside the gene matches. CDR3 loop: CASGRTGNPYNEQFF. DNA for the CDR3: TGTGCCAGCGGGAGGACAGGGAACCCCTACAATGAGCAGTTCTTC.

This clone was observed a few times. The V gene is TRBV5-1, the J gene TRBJ1-1, with D tentatively TRBD1 (5 bases). Germline V gene sequence: CDR1 SGHRS, CDR2 YFSETQ. V was shortened by 3 bases and J by 4 bases, with 19 bases between the two germline ends. This CDR3 is 16 amino acids long. In nucleotides, the CDR3 is TGCGCCAGCAGCTCGGGCGACCGGGGGAGGGCCACTGAAGCTTTCTTT. Protein: CASSSGDRGRATEAFF. The whole variable domain, filled in from reference TRBV5-1 and TRBJ1-1, reads KAGVTQTPRYLIKTRGQQVTLSCSPISGHRSVSWYQQTPGQGLQFLFEYFSETQRNKGNFPGRFSGRQFSNSRSEMNVSTLELGDSALYLCASSSGDRGRATEAFFGQGTRLTVV.

J is TRBJ2-3 and V is TRBV5-5; TRBD1 matches at 8 bases. This CDR3 is 16 amino acids long. Germline V gene sequence: CDR1 SGHKS, CDR2 YYEKEE (reference sequence). V gave up 3 bases and J gave up 1 base; unmatched junction bases: 7. The CDR3 nucleotides read TGTGCCAGCAGCTCGGGTTGGGGACAGGGCACAGATACGCAGTATTTT. Amino acids: CASSSGWGQGTDTQYF.

The DNA of the CDR3 is TGCAGCGTTCCCTCCACAGGGGTGGGTACTGAAGCTTTCTTT. Its translation is CSVPSTGVGTEAFF. The chain joins TRBV29-1 to TRBJ1-1; TRBD1 aligns across 7 bases. The J segment lost 5 bases and the V segment lost 5 bases, leaving 11 bases of the junction unmatched. This CDR3 has 14 amino acids. Germline lookup yields CDR1 SQVTM and CDR2 ANQGSEA.

The V call is TRBV5-1, the J call TRBJ2-2, with a weak D call TRBD2 (6 bases). The CDR3 extends over 17 amino acids. V gave up 0 bases and J gave up 0 bases, with 12 bases separating them. The germline CDR1 and CDR2 sequences are SGHRS and YFSETQ. The CDR3 sequence is CASSLGLGRTNTGELFF. The DNA of the CDR3 is TGCGCCAGCAGCTTGGGACTAGGGAGAACGAACACCGGGGAGCTGTTTTTT.